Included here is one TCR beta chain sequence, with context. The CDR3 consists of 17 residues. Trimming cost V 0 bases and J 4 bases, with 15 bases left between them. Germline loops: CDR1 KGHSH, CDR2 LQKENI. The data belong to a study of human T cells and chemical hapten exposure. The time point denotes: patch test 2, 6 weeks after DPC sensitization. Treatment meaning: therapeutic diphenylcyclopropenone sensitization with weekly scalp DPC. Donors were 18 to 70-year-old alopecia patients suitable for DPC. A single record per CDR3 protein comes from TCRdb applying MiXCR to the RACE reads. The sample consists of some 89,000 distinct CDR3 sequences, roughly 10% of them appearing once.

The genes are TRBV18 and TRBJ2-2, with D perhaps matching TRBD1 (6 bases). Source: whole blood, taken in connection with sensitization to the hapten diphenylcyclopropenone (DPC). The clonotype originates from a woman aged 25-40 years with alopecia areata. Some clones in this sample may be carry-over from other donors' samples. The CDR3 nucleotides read TGTGCCAGCTCACCACCGGCAGGGGAACGTATCACCGGGGAGCTGTTTTTT. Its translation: CASSPPAGERITGELFF.